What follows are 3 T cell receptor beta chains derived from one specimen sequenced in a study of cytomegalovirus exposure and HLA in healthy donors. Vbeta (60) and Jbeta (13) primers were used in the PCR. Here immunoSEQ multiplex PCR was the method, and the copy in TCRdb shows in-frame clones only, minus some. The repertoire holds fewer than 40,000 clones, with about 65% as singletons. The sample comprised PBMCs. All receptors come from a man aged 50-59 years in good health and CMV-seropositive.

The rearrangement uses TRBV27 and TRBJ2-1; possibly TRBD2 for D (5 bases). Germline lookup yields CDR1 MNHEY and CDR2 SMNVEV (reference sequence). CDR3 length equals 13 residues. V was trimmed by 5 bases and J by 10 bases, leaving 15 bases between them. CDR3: CASSPSIAHEQFF. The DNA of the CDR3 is TGTGCCAGCAGTCCCTCCATAGCGCACGAGCAGTTCTTC.

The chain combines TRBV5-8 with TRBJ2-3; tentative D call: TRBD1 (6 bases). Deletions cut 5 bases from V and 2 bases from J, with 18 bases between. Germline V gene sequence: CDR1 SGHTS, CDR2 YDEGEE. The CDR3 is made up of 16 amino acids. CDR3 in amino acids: CASSLGQWRNTDTQYF. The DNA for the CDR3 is TGTGCCAGCAGTCTCGGACAGTGGCGCAACACAGATACGCAGTATTTT.

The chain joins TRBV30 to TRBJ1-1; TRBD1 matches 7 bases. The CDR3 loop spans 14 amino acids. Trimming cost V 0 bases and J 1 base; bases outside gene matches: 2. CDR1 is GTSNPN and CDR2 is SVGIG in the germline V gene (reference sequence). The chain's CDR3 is CAWSVAGGNTEAFF. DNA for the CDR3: TGTGCCTGGAGTGTCGCAGGGGGGAACACTGAAGCTTTCTTT.